This TCR beta chain was observed in a study of tumor and adjacent non-tumor tissue in lung cancer (dated by TCRdb to between 2017 and 2018). Describing the broader study: Of the cohort, eleven to twelve patients had adenocarcinoma, 2 had squamous cell carcinoma and 1 had small cell lung cancer. The approximately 15 patients were aged roughly 31 to 80 years, included some 10 men and 5 women, and had TNM stage I to III disease. Sequencing produced approximately 130 million productive TCRbeta reads in total, an average of approximately 4 million reads per sample. Bulk TCRbeta repertoires were compared between lung tumor tissue and matched distant non-tumor lung tissue obtained from roughly 16 lung cancer patients. TCRbeta CDR3 sequencing was performed on around 30 paired specimens, with one tumor sample and one normal lung sample collected per patient. Beyond this particular receptor, the publication reports: Tumor tissue showed significantly greater TCR diversity (inverse Simpson) than normal lung tissue (roughly 430 vs 170, P = 0.0075, Mann-Whitney U test). With only about 16 patients in the cohort, the authors noted that larger samples and more detailed clinical data are needed. The top 100 clones accounted for a significantly larger cumulative portion of the repertoire in normal lung than in tumor tissue. Significantly higher TCR diversity was found in younger patients, and higher tumor TCR diversity was associated with shorter overall and disease-free survival. Peripheral blood was not sequenced, so blood TCRbeta repertoires in these lung cancer patients were not examined. The methods do not name the sequencing platform or mention unique molecular identifiers.

From its cysteine to its phenylalanine, the CDR3 spans 15 amino acids. Solely the CDR3 DNA is kept, with 45 bases framed from the first base. Per the germline V gene, WSHSY is the CDR1 and SAAADI is the CDR2. The library was generated by multiplex PCR. TCRdb shows the sequencer as Illumina HiSeq 2500. TCRbeta libraries were constructed through three rounds of nested PCR with primers (Table S4) according to protocols adapted from ARM-PCR. Before sequencing, PCR products in the 200-500 bp range were cut out of the gel and cleaned up using the QIAquick gel extraction kit. As for the authors' bioinformatics: Trimmomatic was used to clean the reads, FLASH was used to merge the reads into complete CDR3 sequences, and MiTCR was used to assign the reads to V(D)J germline segments. Clonal diversity was computed as the inverse Simpson's index with VDJtools. In-frame sequences without a premature stop codon were defined as productive reads. Clones were called with MiXCR by TCRdb after fastp trimmed the public reads at Q25, and only in-frame beta chains were retained. CDR3 protein duplicates are merged, each entry listing the most common genes and DNA. In this record, the V and J calls reflect TCRdb's handling and not the investigators' own analysis. Counted in this sample were 100,000 to 120,000 distinct CDR3 sequences; under 90% of them appeared once. The ten top clones hold roughly 20% of the sample.

In regard to this clonotype: Its antigen is unknown. Mismatch with germline at one junction end may stem from a read error.

RNA was isolated from bulk, unsorted tissue, and RNA quality was assessed with a NanoDrop ND-1000 and an Agilent 2100. Donors were newly diagnosed lung cancer patients admitted for thoracic surgery in China between August and November 2014, without prior chemotherapy. Patients who had received previous radiotherapy or chemotherapy, or who had another concurrent cancer, were excluded from the study. Surgical tissue pieces of about 1-2.3 cm3 were preserved in RNAlater solution and stored at -80 °C until use. Sequenced sample: lung tumor tissue. This sequence originates from a man between 65 and 85 years old with non-small cell lung cancer. The chain couples TRBV10-2 to TRBJ2-1; the D gene could be either TRBD1 or TRBD2, each agreeing at 5 bases. The DNA sequence is as follows: TGCGCCAGCAGGTCCCCGGGACCCTCTTCTCATGAGAGGGTCTTC. It codes for CASRSPGPSSHERVF.